Each of the 23 T cell receptor beta chains below was sequenced from the same sample in a study of blood T cells in healthy people across ages (dated by TCRdb to about 2015). Library construction relied on 5' RACE. Reads for this sample came from an Illumina HiSeq 2500. A second PCR of roughly 6 to 11 cycles was performed with a sample-barcoded 5' primer and a J-beta primer mix. TCRdb itself trimmed the public reads at Q25 with fastp, ran MiXCR and retained productive beta chains. Each CDR3 protein appears once, grouped with its most common genes and DNA. For this sample the table gives about 970,000 distinct CDR3 sequences, of which roughly 47% were detected only once. Of the sample, 20% to 25% is held by the ten largest clones. Specimen: blood. All receptors come from a woman aged 60-70 years in good health.

This rearrangement joins TRBV18 to TRBJ2-3, with D perhaps matching TRBD2 (6 bases). Per germline, CDR1 KGHSH and CDR2 LQKENI. V lost 3 bases and J 6 bases, leaving 16 bases between the germline ends. The CDR3 is 15 residues long. The CDR3 spells CASSPVGGIPDTQYF. In nucleotides, the CDR3 is TGTGCCAGCTCACCCGTGGGGGGAATCCCGGATACGCAGTATTTT.

This clonotype has just one count. The chain has TRBV4-1 and TRBJ2-2, with 10 bases aligning to TRBD1. The CDR3 is 15 amino acids. V shed 1 base, J shed 7 bases, and the junction held 3 bases outside the gene matches. CDR1 and CDR2 (germline): MGHRA, YSYEKL. CDR3 sequence (DNA): TGCGCCAGCAGCCAAGGACAGGGGGCTTACGGGGAGCTGTTTTTT. This translates into CASSQGQGAYGELFF.

There are a few counts of this clonotype. This chain connects TRBV4-1 to TRBJ2-5, with D uncertain. The germline V gene encodes CDR1 MGHRA and CDR2 YSYEKL. With 0 bases removed from V and 4 bases from J, the gap between germline ends came to 12 bases. The CDR3 spans 15 residues. CDR3 sequence (DNA): TGCGCCAGCAGCCAAGATTTTTTTAGTCGAGAGACCCAGTACTTC. It specifies CASSQDFFSRETQYF.

This sequence joins TRBV11-2 and TRBJ2-1; D possibly corresponds to TRBD2 (6 bases). V was cut by 1 base and J by 6 bases, with 7 bases left in between. The CDR3 contains 13 residues. CDR1 and CDR2 from the germline V gene are SGHAT and FQNNGV. Written as DNA, the CDR3 is TGTGCCAGCAGCTTAGGGGAGGTCAATGAGCAGTTCTTC. It encodes CASSLGEVNEQFF.

V and J are TRBV18 and TRBJ2-3; D ambiguous. The germline V gene encodes CDR1 KGHSH and CDR2 LQKENI. Trimming removed 4 bases from V and 2 bases from J, with 7 bases in between. The CDR3 covers 13 residues. The CDR3 DNA is TGTGCCAGCTCACGTCTTCACACAGATACGCAGTATTTT. Amino acid sequence: CASSRLHTDTQYF.

The gene calls are TRBV13 and TRBJ2-7, with D maybe TRBD2 (5 bases). Looked up from germline, CDR1 is PRHDT and CDR2 is FYEKMQ (reference sequence). The CDR3 totals 14 residues. Trimming removed 9 bases from V and 4 bases from J, with 19 bases in between. The CDR3 protein is CASRGPSPSYEQYF. The CDR3 DNA reads TGTGCCAGTAGAGGGCCGTCCCCGAGTTACGAGCAGTACTTC.

This clonotype was observed a few times. The chain links TRBV20-1 to TRBJ1-2, with D unclear. Trimming shortened V by 5 bases and J by 6 bases, and 19 bases separated the two germline ends. CDR3 size: 14 residues. Germline V gives CDR1 DFQATT, CDR2 SNEGSKA (reference sequence). CDR3 nucleotides: TGCAGTGCTCGCCACAACGGGCGACCGGATGGCTACACCTTC. This translates into CSARHNGRPDGYTF.

This clonotype was recorded a few times. The gene calls are TRBV5-1 and TRBJ2-7; D possibly corresponds to TRBD2 (6 bases). CDR3 length equals 14 residues. Trimming removed 0 bases at V and 5 bases at J, with 12 bases between. Germline-derived CDR1 and CDR2 are SGHRS and YFSETQ. CDR3 in amino acids: CASSLAGSAHEQYF. The DNA of the CDR3 is TGCGCCAGCAGCTTGGCCGGGAGTGCCCACGAGCAGTACTTC.

The gene calls are TRBV7-6 and TRBJ1-4; D not certain. Trimming shortened V by 5 bases and J by 8 bases, and 18 bases separated the two germline ends. CDR1 and CDR2 from the germline V gene are SGHVS and FNYEAQ. The length of the CDR3 is 15 residues. The CDR3 is CASSLLGPPGEKLFF. The CDR3, as DNA: TGTGCCAGCAGCCTGCTTGGCCCTCCGGGGGAAAAACTGTTTTTT.

The V gene is TRBV7-9, the J gene TRBJ1-1; 7 bases are shared with TRBD1. V lost 1 base, J lost 11 bases, and 4 bases stayed unmatched. This CDR3 has 12 amino acids. The germline V gene encodes CDR1 SEHNR and CDR2 FQNEAQ (reference sequence). CDR3 amino acids: CASSLEGTDAFF. CDR3 nucleotide sequence: TGTGCCAGCAGCTTAGAGGGGACAGACGCTTTCTTT. The full variable domain, with the rest looked up from reference TRBV7-9 and TRBJ1-1, is DTGVSQNPRHKITKRGQNVTFRCDPISEHNRLYWYRQTLGQGPEFLTYFQNEAQLEKSRLLSDRFSAERPKGSFSTLEIQRTEQGDSAMYLCASSLEGTDAFFGQGTRLTVV.

The chain carries TRBV3-1 and TRBJ2-4, with D tentatively TRBD2 (6 bases). V gave up 7 bases and J gave up 13 bases, with 17 bases separating them. Per the germline V gene, CDR1 is LGHDT and CDR2 is YNNKEL (reference sequence). The CDR3 loop spans 12 amino acids. This chain's CDR3 is CASTGTRREQYF. The CDR3 region has the DNA TGTGCCAGCACCGGAACAAGACGGGAGCAGTACTTC.

Notes on this clonotype: A read error may account for a junction end that differs from germline. The V call is TRBV7-6, the J call TRBJ2-7, with TRBD1 matching 8 bases. Germline V gene sequence: CDR1 SGHVS, CDR2 FNYEAQ. The CDR3 is 18 amino acids. CDR3 loop: CAGSPDIPTGVTSYEQYF. CDR3 DNA: TGTGCCGGCAGCCCAGATATCCCGACAGGGGTGACAAGCTACGAGCAGTACTTC. Complete variable domain (other parts from reference TRBV7-6 and TRBJ2-7): GAGVSQSPRYKVTKRGQDVALRCDPISGHVSLYWYRQALGQGPEFLTYFNYEAQQDKSGLPNDRFSAERPEGSISTLTIQRTEQRDSAMYRCAGSPDIPTGVTSYEQYFGPGTRLTVT.

V usage is TRBV4-1 and J usage is TRBJ2-5; maybe TRBD1 (6 bases). Germline V gene sequence: CDR1 MGHRA, CDR2 YSYEKL. Trimming removed 0 bases at V and 11 bases at J, with 22 bases between. This CDR3 spans 16 amino acids. The CDR3 DNA follows: TGCGCCAGCAGCCAAGAGTGGGGTAGGGGGAACCATGAGCAGTACTTC. Amino acid sequence: CASSQEWGRGNHEQYF.

The chain combines TRBV12-3 or TRBV12-4 with TRBJ2-5; 8 bases match TRBD1. There are 14 residues in the CDR3. V lost 4 bases and J lost 11; bases outside the gene matches: 12. CDR3 amino acids: CASSWTGTLDGQYF. The CDR3 DNA reads TGTGCCAGCAGTTGGACAGGGACCCTGGACGGGCAGTACTTC.

This clonotype has just a few counts. The chain joins TRBV18 to TRBJ2-5; D gene unclear. V was shortened by 3 bases and J by 2 bases, with 10 bases between the two germline ends. CDR1 and CDR2 from the germline V gene are KGHSH and LQKENI. The CDR3 runs 14 residues. CDR3 sequence (DNA): TGTGCCAGCTCACCGACTCACGGACAAGAGACCCAGTACTTC. Translation: CASSPTHGQETQYF.

J is TRBJ2-6 and V is TRBV5-1; weak D call: TRBD1 (6 bases). V was shortened by 4 bases and J by 2 bases, with 13 bases between the two germline ends. Germline loops: CDR1 SGHRS, CDR2 YFSETQ. This CDR3 is 16 amino acids long. CDR3 nucleotide sequence: TGCGCCAGCAGCCTGATACAGGGTCCTGGGGCCAACGTCCTGACTTTC. Protein: CASSLIQGPGANVLTF.

The chain is built from TRBV4-1 and TRBJ2-7; 9 bases agree with TRBD1. This CDR3 spans 13 amino acids. Trimming took 4 bases from V and 12 from J; bases not matched to a gene: 10. Per germline, CDR1 MGHRA and CDR2 YSYEKL. The CDR3 DNA sequence: TGCGCCAGCAGCCTTAGCCCCAGGGACAGGGTGTACTTC. Protein: CASSLSPRDRVYF.

This clonotype was observed a few times. The CDR3 protein is CANQAPWDRPYEQYF. The DNA for the CDR3 is TGTGCCAACCAAGCGCCCTGGGACAGACCCTACGAGCAGTACTTC. The chain carries TRBV9 and TRBJ2-7; 7 bases line up with TRBD1. The CDR3 is 15 residues long. The junction had 14 bases not matched to a gene; V was cut back by 9 bases and J by 2 bases. Germline V gives CDR1 SGDLS, CDR2 YYNGEE.

This clonotype has a handful of counts. The rearrangement joins TRBV20-1 to TRBJ2-1, with 10 bases matching TRBD2. Trimming at V came to 8 bases and at J to 0 bases, leaving 7 bases not matched to a gene. This CDR3 has 15 residues. The germline CDR1 and CDR2 sequences are DFQATT and SNEGSKA (reference sequence). The CDR3, as DNA: TGCAGTTCCAGCGGGAGGGCCCCCTCCTACAATGAGCAGTTCTTC. Protein sequence: CSSSGRAPSYNEQFF.

This clonotype was recorded many times. This chain joins TRBV12-3 or TRBV12-4 and TRBJ2-7; the D is unclear. The V and J ends lost 6 bases and 2 bases respectively, with 11 bases between them. This CDR3 has 13 amino acids. The CDR3 sequence is CASSHGRAYEQYF. CDR3 nucleotide sequence: TGTGCCAGCAGCCATGGAAGGGCCTACGAGCAGTACTTC.

The J gene is TRBJ2-1, the V gene TRBV4-1; no clear D. The CDR3 covers 12 residues. Germline loops: CDR1 MGHRA, CDR2 YSYEKL. Trimming took 0 bases from V and 10 from J, leaving 7 bases between them. The CDR3 loop reads CASSQDQLEQFF. DNA for the CDR3: TGCGCCAGCAGCCAAGACCAACTAGAGCAGTTCTTC.

V gene TRBV3-1 combines with J gene TRBJ2-7; 10 nucleotides line up with TRBD1. The CDR3 loop spans 15 amino acids. Per the germline V gene, CDR1 is LGHDT and CDR2 is YNNKEL (reference sequence). J gave up 3 bases and V 5 bases, and 7 bases lay outside the gene matches. CDR3 nucleotides: TGTGCCAGCAGCAAGCCGGGACAGGGGATCTACGAGCAGTACTTC. This translates into CASSKPGQGIYEQYF.

The chain couples TRBV15 to TRBJ2-3; D ambiguous. The CDR3 is made up of 15 amino acids. CDR1 is LNHNV and CDR2 is YYDKDF in the germline V gene (reference sequence). V was trimmed by 3 bases and J by 0 bases, leaving 10 bases between them. In nucleotides, the CDR3 is TGTGCCACCAGCAGCCCGGTCGAGAGCACAGATACGCAGTATTTT. This encodes CATSSPVESTDTQYF. The whole variable domain, remainder taken from reference TRBV15 and TRBJ2-3, is DAMVIQNPRYQVTQFGKPVTLSCSQTLNHNVMYWYQQKSSQAPKLLFHYYDKDFNNEADTPDNFQSRRPNTSFCFLDIRSPGLGDTAMYLCATSSPVESTDTQYFGPGTRLTVL.